This TCR beta chain originates from a study of T cells after yellow fever vaccination. Germline V gene data show CDR1 as GTSNPN and CDR2 as SVGIG (reference sequence). The CDR3 has 13 residues. V dropped 0 bases and J dropped 9 bases, with 12 bases sitting between them. TCRdb passed the 5' RACE reads through MiXCR, listing each CDR3 protein once. Of about 340,000 distinct CDR3 sequences in the sample, 3% to 4.5% were seen once. The starting material was PBMCs, obtained 5 days after the yellow fever booster vaccination. This chain uses TRBV30 with TRBJ1-3, with a possible D match to TRBD1 (6 bases). The TCR comes from a man between 18 and 35 years old who received the YFV17D yellow fever vaccine. The CDR3 is CAWSVRSGVTIYF. The DNA for the CDR3 is TGTGCCTGGAGTGTTCGGTCAGGGGTCACCATATATTTT. Together with reference TRBV30 and TRBJ1-3, the CDR3 gives the full variable domain: SQTIHQWPATLVQPVGSPLSLECTVEGTSNPNLYWYRQAAGRGLQLLFYSVGIGQISSEVPQNLSASRPQDRQFILSSKKLLLSDSGFYLCAWSVRSGVTIYFGEGSWLTVV.